This T cell receptor beta chain was sequenced in a study of T-cell memory formation after mild COVID-19. TCRdb recomputed calls from the 5' RACE reads with MiXCR, one row per CDR3 protein. The profile shows 300,000 to 350,000 distinct CDR3 sequences, 14% of them singletons. This CDR3 region has 16 residues. CDR1 is MGHDK, CDR2 SYGVNS, per germline. The V end was cut by 4 bases, the J end by 0 bases, with 13 bases between. The specimen was PBMCs or a T cell subset sorted from them (not recorded which). The clonotype originates from a man younger than 35 who had mild COVID-19 (a few samples of this study predate the infection). Cell type and time point are not known. This sequence joins TRBV25-1 and TRBJ2-1; TRBD2 might be the D (5 bases). CDR3 DNA: TGTGCCAGCAGTGGGAGGAGTTCCCGCTCCTACAATGAGCAGTTCTTC. Translated: CASSGRSSRSYNEQFF.